This TCR beta chain was sequenced for a study of T-cell reconstitution after alpha-beta-depleted transplantation in children. Unique molecular identifiers were used to barcode this TCRbeta library. TCRdb reanalysed the PCR reads using MiXCR and keeps one entry per CDR3 protein. This table holds 55,000 to 65,000 distinct CDR3 sequences, 44% found once. The CDR3 length is 15 residues. Unmatched junction bases numbered 10, after V lost 5 bases and J lost 3 bases. CDR1 is DFQATT and CDR2 is SNEGSKA in the germline V gene (reference sequence). This chain joins TRBV20-1 and TRBJ2-7, with 10 nucleotides matching TRBD1. The sample was PBMCs, mostly from graft donor cells, taken 360 days after TCRalphabeta/CD19-depleted stem cell transplant. This clonotype was sampled from a male patient aged 10 to 17 who had a stem cell transplant for acute lymphoblastic leukemia, so the T cells may come from the graft donor. The CDR3 DNA is TGCAGTGCTTCTACCATAGGACAGGGGGTCTACGAGCAGTACTTC. As protein: CSASTIGQGVYEQYF.